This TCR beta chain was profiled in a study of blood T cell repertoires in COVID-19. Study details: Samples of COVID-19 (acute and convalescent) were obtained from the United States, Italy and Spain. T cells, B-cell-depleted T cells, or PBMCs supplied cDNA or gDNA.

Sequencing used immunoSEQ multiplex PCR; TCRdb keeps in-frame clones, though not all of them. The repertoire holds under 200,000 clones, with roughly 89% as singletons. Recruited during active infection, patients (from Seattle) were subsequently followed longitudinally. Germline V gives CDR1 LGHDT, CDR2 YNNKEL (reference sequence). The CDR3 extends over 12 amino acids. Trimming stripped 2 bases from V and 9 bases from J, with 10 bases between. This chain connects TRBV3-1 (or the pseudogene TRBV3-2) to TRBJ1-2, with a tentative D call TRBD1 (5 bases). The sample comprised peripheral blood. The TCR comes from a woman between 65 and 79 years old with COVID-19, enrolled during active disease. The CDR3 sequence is CASSQRTSSYTF. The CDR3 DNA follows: TGTGCCAGCAGCCAACGGACATCGAGCTACACCTTC.